The following is a TCR beta chain sequence with its context. This specimen belongs to a study of cytomegalovirus exposure and HLA in healthy donors. V shed 0 bases and J shed 2 bases, with 9 bases lying between them. The CDR3 totals 15 residues. The germline gives CDR1 SGHNT, CDR2 YENEEA. In the PCR, 60 Vbeta and 13 Jbeta primers were used. Profiled with immunoSEQ multiplex PCR; TCRdb holds only in-frame clones, not every one. The sample contains approximately 150,000 clones, over 60% of which appear only once. The clonotype comes from a woman aged 18 to 35 in good health and CMV-seronegative. Input material: PBMCs. The V and J genes are TRBV11-3 and TRBJ2-3; the D is unclear. CDR3 DNA: TGTGCCAGCAGCTTAGACAGACAATACACAGATACGCAGTATTTT. This encodes CASSLDRQYTDTQYF.